One sample yielded the 21 T cell receptor beta chains listed below, sequenced in a study of T cell changes during pregnancy in multiple sclerosis. The table came from immunoSEQ multiplex PCR; TCRdb's copy has only in-frame clones and leaves some out. The sample shows tens of thousands of clones, about 90% of them seen only once. This sample comprised CD4+ T cells from peripheral blood mononuclear cells, obtained in the second trimester of pregnancy. The receptor set was obtained from a female donor in good health, enrolled as a control in a pregnancy study.

The V and J genes are TRBV15 and TRBJ2-1; 8 bases map to TRBD2. Germline V gene sequence: CDR1 LNHNV, CDR2 YYDKDF (reference sequence). V was pared by 1 base and J by 3 bases, with 8 bases of the junction left unmatched. This CDR3 is 17 amino acids long. CDR3 sequence: CATSRVGGGYFYNEQFF. For the CDR3, the DNA is TGTGCCACCAGCAGAGTCGGGGGGGGTTATTTCTACAATGAGCAGTTCTTC.

The rearrangement links TRBV30 to TRBJ1-4; D unresolved. Trimming removed 4 bases from V and 8 bases from J, with 14 bases in between. Germline CDR1 GTSNPN, CDR2 SVGIG (reference sequence). CDR3 size: 13 residues. The CDR3 DNA follows: TGTGCCTGGAACCTCTTGCCGGGGGAAAAACTGTTTTTT. Its translation is CAWNLLPGEKLFF. Variable domain in full (rest from reference TRBV30 and TRBJ1-4): SQTIHQWPATLVQPVGSPLSLECTVEGTSNPNLYWYRQAAGRGLQLLFYSVGIGQISSEVPQNLSASRPQDRQFILSSKKLLLSDSGFYLCAWNLLPGEKLFFGSGTQLSVL.

The chain has TRBV6-6 and TRBJ1-6; D is unclear. This CDR3 has 15 residues. The V gene lost 3 bases and the J gene lost 6 bases, with 12 bases spanning the gap. Germline lookup yields CDR1 MNHNY and CDR2 SVGAGI (reference sequence). The CDR3 protein is CASSYDMIFNSPLHF. The CDR3 nucleotides are TGTGCCAGCAGTTATGACATGATTTTTAATTCACCCCTCCACTTT.

CDR3 region: CASSVHWGLAGYNEQFF. The CDR3 DNA is TGTGCCAGCAGCGTGCATTGGGGACTAGCGGGTTACAATGAGCAGTTCTTC. The J gene is TRBJ2-1, the V gene TRBV9; 12 bases agree with TRBD2. This CDR3 comprises 17 residues. With 2 bases clipped from V and 4 bases from J, the junction kept 7 bases outside the gene matches. CDR1 and CDR2 (germline): SGDLS, YYNGEE. Drawing the rest from reference TRBV9 and TRBJ2-1, the complete variable domain is DSGVTQTPKHLITATGQRVTLRCSPRSGDLSVYWYQQSLDQGLQFLIQYYNGEERAKGNILERFSAQQFPDLHSELNLSSLELGDSALYFCASSVHWGLAGYNEQFFGPGTRLTVL.

Points on this clone: Germline is not matched at one junction end, which may reflect a read error. The chain combines TRBV15 with TRBJ1-2; 8 nucleotides line up with TRBD1. Germline V lookup: CDR1 LNHNV, CDR2 YYDKDF (reference sequence). The CDR3 totals 14 residues. The CDR3 coding sequence is TGTGCCACCAGCGGAGAAAGACAGGGGAAAGGCTACACCTTC. The encoded protein is CATSGERQGKGYTF.

This clone appeared a few times. The chain has TRBV30 and TRBJ1-1, with a possible D match to TRBD1 (6 bases). V gave up 1 base and J gave up 0 bases, with 12 bases separating them. CDR1 GTSNPN and CDR2 SVGIG come from the germline V gene (reference sequence). This CDR3 is 15 amino acids long. CDR3 protein: CAWSDTGSVNTEAFF. Here the CDR3 DNA reads TGTGCCTGGAGTGATACAGGGTCTGTGAACACTGAAGCTTTCTTT.

CDR3 region: CASSFGGPTYNEQFF. CDR3 sequence (DNA): TGTGCCAGCAGCTTTGGGGGCCCTACCTACAATGAGCAGTTCTTC. V usage is TRBV7-9 and J usage is TRBJ2-1, with TRBD1 as a possible D gene (6 bases). V was pared by 3 bases and J by 2 bases, with 11 bases between. This CDR3 spans 15 amino acids. Germline V lookup: CDR1 SEHNR, CDR2 FQNEAQ (reference sequence).

With respect to this clone: At one end the junction does not follow the germline gene, possibly because of a read error. The V call is TRBV7-7, the J call TRBJ2-2; 13 positions match TRBD2. The CDR3 has 16 amino acids. Germline V CDR1 and CDR2: SSHAT, FNYEAQ (reference sequence). DNA for the CDR3: TGTGCTAGCAGCGGGACTAGCGGGGATCCTACCGGGGAGCTGTTTTTT. It is translated as CASSGTSGDPTGELFF.

The chain combines TRBV11-2 with TRBJ2-3; 12 nucleotides align to TRBD2. V shed 4 bases and J 3 bases; nucleotides not matched to a gene: 5. The CDR3 contains 16 residues. The germline CDR1 and CDR2 sequences are SGHAT and FQNNGV. The CDR3 sequence: CASSYRGTSGTDTQYF. The CDR3 DNA is TGTGCCAGCAGCTATAGAGGGACTAGCGGGACAGATACGCAGTATTTT.

This clone was detected only once. The V call is TRBV9, the J call TRBJ1-5; unclear D gene. The V gene's germline CDR1 is SGDLS and CDR2 YYNGEE. The V gene lost 3 bases and the J gene lost 4 bases, with 8 bases spanning the gap. The CDR3 consists of 13 residues. The CDR3 protein is CASSARGNQPQHF. CDR3 nucleotide sequence: TGTGCCAGCAGCGCTCGAGGAAATCAGCCCCAGCATTTT.

V usage is TRBV18 and J usage is TRBJ1-2; 9 bases are a match to TRBD1. The CDR3 contains 13 residues. The V segment lost 8 bases and the J segment 5 bases; nucleotides outside the gene matches: 6. Germline CDR1 KGHSH, CDR2 LQKENI. The CDR3 nucleotides are TGTGCCAGCACCTGGACAGGGGAATATGGCTACACCTTC. Residues: CASTWTGEYGYTF.

The chain links TRBV7-9 to TRBJ2-4, with 7 bases identical to TRBD1. The CDR3 is 14 residues long. J gave up 5 bases and V 6 bases, and 7 bases lay outside the gene matches. Germline V gene lookup returns CDR1 SEHNR and CDR2 FQNEAQ (reference sequence). The CDR3 loop reads CASRRQGNENIQYF. The DNA for the CDR3 is TGTGCCAGCAGGCGACAGGGTAACGAAAACATTCAGTACTTC.

V is TRBV4-3 and J is TRBJ2-2; 13 nucleotides line up with TRBD2. This CDR3 has 16 amino acids. CDR1 is LGHNA, CDR2 YSLEER, per germline. V shed 3 bases, J shed 6 bases, and the junction held 4 bases outside the gene matches. CDR3 nucleotides: TGCGCCAGCAGCCATGAACTAGCGGGAGGGCCCGGGGAGCTGTTTTTT. Translating gives CASSHELAGGPGELFF.

This clone was seen a few times. This sequence joins TRBV23-1 and TRBJ2-5, with D possibly being TRBD2 (6 bases). TRBV23-1 is an open reading frame whose function is uncertain. V was pared by 6 bases and J by 4 bases, with 18 bases between. The CDR3 runs to 15 residues. CDR3 sequence: CASRRFRRARETQYF. The CDR3 nucleotides are TGCGCCAGCAGGCGCTTTCGGAGGGCCAGAGAGACCCAGTACTTC.

About this clone: Other nucleotide sequences from this sample produce the same CDR3. V is TRBV7-3 and J is TRBJ2-7; TRBD1 aligns across 7 bases. Trimming took 3 bases from V and 6 from J; bases not matched to a gene: 5. Germline loops: CDR1 SGHTA, CDR2 FQGTGA. This CDR3 is built from 13 residues. CDR3 sequence: CASSFRQGGEQYF. For the CDR3, the DNA is TGTGCCAGCAGCTTTCGACAGGGCGGCGAGCAGTACTTC.

The CDR3 sequence is CSAQDGGPEAFF. The CDR3 nucleotides read TGCAGCGCCCAGGACGGGGGACCTGAAGCTTTCTTT. The chain recombines TRBV29-1 with TRBJ1-1; D possibly corresponds to TRBD1 (5 bases). V lost 7 bases and J lost 6, with 15 bases in between. The CDR3 is made up of 12 amino acids. Germline values: CDR1 SQVTM, CDR2 ANQGSEA.

This chain connects TRBV7-9 to TRBJ1-1, with D maybe TRBD1 (6 bases). V dropped 5 bases and J dropped 4 bases, with 14 bases sitting between them. The CDR3 runs 14 residues. CDR1 and CDR2 (germline): SEHNR, FQNEAQ (reference sequence). CDR3 loop: CASSAQGWGTEAFF. The CDR3 nucleotides read TGTGCCAGCAGCGCACAGGGTTGGGGCACTGAAGCTTTCTTT.

This rearrangement joins TRBV5-1 to TRBJ2-7; 11 nucleotides agree with TRBD2. Looked up from germline, CDR1 is SGHRS and CDR2 is YFSETQ. V trimming: 1 base; J trimming: 1 base; junction bases outside the gene matches: 7. CDR3 length: 17 residues. CDR3 bases: TGCGCCAGCAGCTTGTCGCTAGCGGGAGGAACATCCTACGAGCAGTACTTC. This encodes CASSLSLAGGTSYEQYF.

The genes are TRBV7-2 and TRBJ2-3; 9 nucleotides line up with TRBD1. Trimming took 5 bases from V and 3 from J; bases not matched to a gene: 6. Germline V gene lookup returns CDR1 SGHTA and CDR2 FQGNSA. The CDR3 runs to 15 residues. The CDR3 loop is CASSATGGWTDTQYF. The CDR3 DNA sequence: TGTGCCAGCAGCGCAACAGGGGGCTGGACAGATACGCAGTATTTT.

The sample holds one count of this clone. J is TRBJ2-1 and V is TRBV30; D possibly corresponds to TRBD1 (6 bases). Trimming pared 2 bases from V and 9 bases from J, leaving 17 bases between. This CDR3 is built from 14 residues. The germline V gene has CDR1 GTSNPN and CDR2 SVGIG (reference sequence). The CDR3 coding sequence is TGTGCCTGGAGTTTTAGGGGGACACAGGGTGAGCAGTTCTTC. Protein product: CAWSFRGTQGEQFF.

The chain links TRBV14 to TRBJ1-2; 8 bases map to TRBD1. Germline CDR1 and CDR2: SGHDN and FVKESK. The CDR3 runs to 13 residues. The junction had 3 bases not matched to a gene; V was cut back by 5 bases and J by 4 bases. CDR3 in amino acids: CASSLTGGYGYTF. CDR3 nucleotides: TGTGCCAGCAGCTTAACAGGGGGCTATGGCTACACCTTC.